These 28 T cell receptor beta chains came from one sample sequenced in a study of cytomegalovirus exposure and HLA in healthy donors. Primers included in the PCR were 60 Vbeta and 13 Jbeta primers. Produced via immunoSEQ multiplex PCR; TCRdb's table is partial and in-frame only. The table records some 97,000 clones, more than 75% of them present only once. The sample taken for sequencing was PBMCs. These receptors all come from a woman between 50 and 59 years old in good health and CMV-seropositive.

The chain links TRBV25-1 to TRBJ2-6; TRBD2 matches 7 bases. Germline V CDR1 and CDR2: MGHDK, SYGVNS. This CDR3 is built from 16 residues. Trimming removed 2 bases from V and 0 bases from J; junction bases left unmatched: 1. The CDR3 reads CASSEGGSSGANVLTF. In DNA, the CDR3 is TGTGCCAGCAGTGAAGGCGGGAGCTCTGGGGCCAACGTCCTGACTTTC.

The CDR3, as DNA: TGCAGCTGTAAGACTAGCGGGACTGGAGTACCGTTCTTC. Its translation: CSCKTSGTGVPFF. The J gene is TRBJ2-1, the V gene TRBV29-1; 11 bases line up with TRBD2. The V and J ends lost 8 bases and 15 bases, in that order; junction bases with no gene match: 15. Germline CDR1 is SQVTM and CDR2 is ANQGSEA. The CDR3 covers 13 residues.

This chain uses TRBV27 with TRBJ1-2, with 8 bases matching TRBD1. Germline CDR1 reads MNHEY; CDR2 reads SMNVEV (reference sequence). V was pared by 7 bases and J by 2 bases, with 6 bases of the junction left unmatched. The CDR3 sequence is 14 residues long. The CDR3 DNA is TGTGCCAGCAACTCGGGACAGGACAACTATGGCTACACCTTC. It specifies CASNSGQDNYGYTF.

The CDR3 DNA is TGTGCCAGCAGCTTGGACAGGCCGGGCTATGGCTACACCTTC. It is translated as CASSLDRPGYGYTF. The chain has TRBV5-6 and TRBJ1-2, with a possible D match to TRBD1 (5 bases). Germline CDR1 SGHDT, CDR2 YYEEEE. V was trimmed by 0 bases and J by 4 bases, leaving 10 bases between them. The CDR3 loop spans 14 amino acids.

V usage is TRBV7-9 and J usage is TRBJ2-7; D perhaps matches TRBD1 (5 bases). CDR1 and CDR2 (germline): SEHNR, FQNEAQ (reference sequence). Trimming stripped 1 base from V and 5 bases from J, with 12 bases between. The CDR3 is 14 residues long. The CDR3 spells CASSLGAGFNEQYF. The CDR3 DNA reads TGTGCCAGCAGCTTAGGGGCAGGGTTCAACGAGCAGTACTTC.

This chain connects TRBV4-1 to TRBJ2-3, with 8 nucleotides matching TRBD2. The CDR3 totals 16 residues. Germline CDR1 reads MGHRA; CDR2 reads YSYEKL. Losses at the gene ends were 0 bases for V and 6 bases for J; bases not matched to a gene: 8. The CDR3 here is CASSQDRRGVKDTQYF. CDR3 DNA sequence: TGCGCCAGCAGCCAAGATCGGCGGGGGGTAAAGGATACGCAGTATTTT.

This rearrangement joins TRBV2 to TRBJ1-3; possibly TRBD1 for D (6 bases). The CDR3 runs to 16 residues. Per germline, CDR1 SNHLY and CDR2 FYNNEI. Trimming cost V 5 bases and J 0 bases, with 14 bases left between them. CDR3 in amino acids: CASSPLTGFSGNTIYF. The CDR3 nucleotides are TGTGCCAGCAGTCCCCTCACAGGGTTCTCTGGAAACACCATATATTTT.

This clone was seen only once. The V call is TRBV7-8, the J call TRBJ1-5; 7 bases map to TRBD1. Germline lookup yields CDR1 SGHVS and CDR2 FQNEAQ. The CDR3 sequence is 16 residues long. Trimming removed 5 bases from V and 0 bases from J; junction bases left unmatched: 7. CDR3 residues: CASSLGQVLSNQPQHF. In DNA form, the CDR3 reads TGTGCCAGCAGCCTCGGACAGGTCCTTAGCAATCAGCCCCAGCATTTT.

This clone was seen once. The V call is TRBV2, the J call TRBJ1-5; possibly TRBD1 for D (5 bases). The germline V gene has CDR1 SNHLY and CDR2 FYNNEI. Trimming removed 4 bases at V and 12 bases at J, with 16 bases between. CDR3 size: 13 residues. For the CDR3, the DNA is TGTGCCAGCAGTGGCGGGGCCAGTAGTAACCAGCATTTT. This sequence encodes CASSGGASSNQHF.

This clone was recorded a few times. The chain uses TRBV10-3 and TRBJ2-7; D is perhaps TRBD2 (5 bases). The germline CDR1 and CDR2 sequences are ENHRY and SYGVKD. CDR3 length equals 21 residues. Trimming removed 3 bases at V and 0 bases at J, with 30 bases between. As DNA, the CDR3 is TGTGCCATCAGTGACTACTTTGGGATGGCGGGTTTTGGCTTCAGCTCCTACGAGCAGTACTTC. Protein: CAISDYFGMAGFGFSSYEQYF.

The chain couples TRBV28 to TRBJ2-7; TRBD2 agrees at 8 bases. Germline loops: CDR1 MDHEN, CDR2 SYDVKM. This CDR3 is built from 15 residues. J lost 2 bases, V lost 2 bases, and 5 bases had no gene match. The CDR3 sequence: CASSLAGGAAYEQYF. CDR3 DNA sequence: TGTGCCAGCAGTTTAGCGGGGGGCGCGGCCTACGAGCAGTACTTC.

The rearrangement uses TRBV29-1 and TRBJ2-5, with 7 bases aligning to TRBD1. Germline CDR1 SQVTM, CDR2 ANQGSEA. The CDR3 length is 13 residues. V dropped 7 bases and J dropped 2; count of bases not matched to a gene: 7. CDR3 amino acids: CSALPGQQETQYF. In nucleotides, the CDR3 is TGCAGCGCACTTCCGGGACAGCAAGAGACCCAGTACTTC.

This rearrangement joins TRBV9 to TRBJ2-1; 10 bases align to TRBD2. CDR1 and CDR2 from the germline V gene are SGDLS and YYNGEE. This CDR3 contains 18 residues. Trimming cost V 3 bases and J 3 bases; bases outside gene matches: 12. CDR3 region: CASSAEGILAGIYNEQFF. The DNA of the CDR3 is TGTGCCAGCAGCGCAGAGGGTATACTAGCGGGGATCTACAATGAGCAGTTCTTC.

The chain has TRBV5-1 and TRBJ1-5, with D possibly matching TRBD1 (6 bases). V was pared by 3 bases and J by 9 bases, with 13 bases between. This CDR3 is 13 amino acids long. The germline CDR1 and CDR2 sequences are SGHRS and YFSETQ. CDR3 sequence (DNA): TGCGCCAGCAGCTCGTGGGGGGGCGGGCCCCAGCATTTT. Translating it yields CASSSWGGGPQHF. Using reference TRBV5-1 and TRBJ1-5 for the parts outside the CDR3, the full variable domain is KAGVTQTPRYLIKTRGQQVTLSCSPISGHRSVSWYQQTPGQGLQFLFEYFSETQRNKGNFPGRFSGRQFSNSRSEMNVSTLELGDSALYLCASSSWGGGPQHFGDGTRLSIL.

The chain combines TRBV10-3 with TRBJ2-1; 8 positions agree with TRBD2. Germline CDR1 and CDR2: ENHRY and SYGVKD. This CDR3 region has 19 residues. J gave up 4 bases and V 5 bases, and 19 bases lay outside the gene matches. The CDR3 reads CAISPSGTRDRGAYNEQFF. DNA of the CDR3: TGTGCCATCAGTCCGTCGGGGACTAGGGATAGGGGAGCATACAATGAGCAGTTCTTC.

On this clone itself: The same CDR3 arises from other DNA sequences in this sample as well. The gene calls are TRBV11-3 and TRBJ2-3; the match to TRBD2 covers 15 bases. Per the germline V gene, CDR1 is SGHNT and CDR2 is YENEEA. The CDR3 has 18 residues. V gave up 5 bases and J gave up 0 bases; unmatched junction bases: 6. Here the CDR3 reads CASSPGLAGGTSTDTQYF. Here the CDR3 DNA reads TGTGCCAGCAGCCCGGGACTAGCGGGGGGAACTAGCACAGATACGCAGTATTTT.

V is TRBV30 and J is TRBJ1-1; 7 bases are shared with TRBD1. Germline V gene sequence: CDR1 GTSNPN, CDR2 SVGIG (reference sequence). The CDR3 covers 14 residues. V lost 5 bases and J lost 1; bases outside the gene matches: 7. The CDR3: CAWRQGGRNTEAFF. DNA of the CDR3: TGTGCCTGGCGACAGGGTGGAAGGAACACTGAAGCTTTCTTT.

V usage is TRBV19 and J usage is TRBJ1-5; D is uncertain. CDR1 is LNHDA and CDR2 is SQIVND in the germline V gene (reference sequence). This CDR3 has 13 amino acids. V was trimmed by 4 bases and J by 0 bases, leaving 4 bases between them. The CDR3: CASSTFSNQPQHF. CDR3 nucleotide sequence: TGTGCCAGTAGTACGTTTAGCAATCAGCCCCAGCATTTT.

This clone was counted a few times. The CDR3 protein is CSVAQGIEAFF. CDR3 nucleotide sequence: TGCAGCGTTGCTCAGGGTATTGAAGCTTTCTTT. V usage is TRBV29-1 and J usage is TRBJ1-1; possible D gene TRBD1, 5 bases. CDR3 length: 11 amino acids. Trimming pared 4 bases from V and 7 bases from J, leaving 10 bases between. Germline CDR1 SQVTM, CDR2 ANQGSEA.

This clone was observed a few times. This chain uses TRBV6-6 with TRBJ2-6, with D hard to call. This CDR3 has 14 residues. Per the germline V gene, CDR1 is MNHNY and CDR2 is SVGAGI (reference sequence). V was shortened by 10 bases and J by 2 bases, with 12 bases between the two germline ends. CDR3 DNA sequence: TGTGCCACTGAAACAAAAGCTGGGGCCAACGTCCTGACTTTC. Its translation: CATETKAGANVLTF.

This chain links TRBV14 with TRBJ2-1; D not certain. V gave up 2 bases and J gave up 4 bases, with 3 bases separating them. The CDR3 loop spans 12 amino acids. Germline-derived CDR1 and CDR2 are SGHDN and FVKESK. CDR3 in amino acids: CASSQPYNEQFF. DNA of the CDR3: TGTGCCAGCAGCCAACCTTACAATGAGCAGTTCTTC.

In this sample, this clone turned up once. V is TRBV4-1 and J is TRBJ2-7; D is unclear. The germline V gene encodes CDR1 MGHRA and CDR2 YSYEKL. V was trimmed by 0 bases and J by 3 bases, leaving 18 bases between them. The CDR3 sequence is 17 residues long. The CDR3 here is CASSQDMPFTYLYEQYF. In DNA, the CDR3 is TGCGCCAGCAGCCAAGATATGCCCTTCACTTACCTCTACGAGCAGTACTTC.

The chain links TRBV5-1 to TRBJ1-6; TRBD1 aligns across 10 bases. Trimming took 4 bases from V and 10 from J; bases not matched to a gene: 5. CDR1 SGHRS and CDR2 YFSETQ come from the germline V gene. This CDR3 is 14 amino acids long. In DNA, the CDR3 is TGCGCCAGCAGCCCGGGACAGGGGCAGTCACCCCTCCACTTT. Translating gives CASSPGQGQSPLHF. The full variable domain, in which reference TRBV5-1 and TRBJ1-6 provide the parts outside the CDR3, is KAGVTQTPRYLIKTRGQQVTLSCSPISGHRSVSWYQQTPGQGLQFLFEYFSETQRNKGNFPGRFSGRQFSNSRSEMNVSTLELGDSALYLCASSPGQGQSPLHFGNGTRLTVT.

This clone appeared many times. V gene TRBV6-6 combines with J gene TRBJ2-1; D may be TRBD1 (6 bases). CDR3 length equals 14 residues. V lost 5 bases and J 8 bases, leaving 16 bases between the germline ends. Germline CDR1 is MNHNY and CDR2 is SVGAGI (reference sequence). Written as DNA, the CDR3 is TGTGCCAGCAGTGTGGACAGATCCCGCGATGAGCAGTTCTTC. It translates to CASSVDRSRDEQFF.

The chain uses TRBV27 and TRBJ2-4, with TRBD2 matching over 8 bases. There are 16 residues in the CDR3. With V trimmed by 1 base and J by 5 bases, 7 bases remained unmatched. Germline V gives CDR1 MNHEY, CDR2 SMNVEV (reference sequence). CDR3 nucleotide sequence: TGTGCCAGCAGTTTATACGCGGGAGGATCCCAAAACATTCAGTACTTC. Encoded protein: CASSLYAGGSQNIQYF.

The gene calls are TRBV19 and TRBJ1-5; D is possibly TRBD1 (6 bases). Trimming took 8 bases from V and 7 from J, leaving 9 bases between them. The CDR3 totals 11 residues. The V gene's germline CDR1 is LNHDA and CDR2 SQIVND (reference sequence). The CDR3 region has the DNA TGTGCCAGTGGACAGAGACAGCCCCAGCATTTT. Protein product: CASGQRQPQHF.

The V and J genes are TRBV6-5 and TRBJ1-1, with 8 bases fitting TRBD1. This CDR3 region has 14 residues. J was trimmed by 3 bases and V by 6 bases; bases with no gene match: 6. The germline V gene has CDR1 MNHEY and CDR2 SVGAGI. The CDR3 here is CASRTGGSDTEAFF. CDR3 DNA: TGTGCCAGCAGAACAGGGGGGAGCGACACTGAAGCTTTCTTT.

The chain couples TRBV9 to TRBJ2-1, with 10 bases identical to TRBD2. V gave up 4 bases and J gave up 0 bases; unmatched junction bases: 4. This CDR3 contains 16 residues. Per germline, CDR1 SGDLS and CDR2 YYNGEE. CDR3 residues: CASSTGLAVSYNEQFF. In nucleotides, the CDR3 is TGTGCCAGCAGCACCGGACTAGCGGTCTCCTACAATGAGCAGTTCTTC.